This TCR beta chain was documented in a study of a mutant IDH1 vaccine in newly diagnosed glioma. Whole-study context: Vaccination started 4-6 weeks after radiotherapy alone, or with temozolomide cycles.

The time point is: week 35, safety follow-up. In every dose of vaccine, 300 ug of mutant IDH1 20-mer peptide was given alongside topical imiquimod. Donors had new IDH1-mutant astrocytomas of WHO grade 3 or 4 (ATRX-lost). Libraries were prepared by immunoSEQ multiplex PCR; TCRdb keeps only in-frame clonotypes and omits some of them. Of around 70,000 clones listed, around 87% are singletons. V was cut by 5 bases and J by 4 bases, with 11 bases left in between. CDR1 and CDR2 (germline): SEHNR, FQNEAQ (reference sequence). This CDR3 is built from 13 residues. In regard to this clone: Antigen unknown.

General observations from the study: Pseudoprogression appeared independent of alterations in top peripheral clonotypes.

The sequences come from PBMCs, collected from a glioma patient whose treatment included an IDH1 peptide vaccine. The sequence was collected from a man under 40 with glioma. The chain employs TRBV7-9 and TRBJ1-1; TRBD1 might be the D (5 bases). CDR3 in DNA: TGTGCCAGCAGCCAGTGGGGCAGCACTGAAGCTTTCTTT. As protein: CASSQWGSTEAFF.